Detailed here is one T cell receptor beta chain. Its target is unknown. The PCR contained 60 Vbeta and 13 Jbeta primers. Sequencing used immunoSEQ multiplex PCR; TCRdb keeps in-frame clones, though not all of them. The sample lists more than 95,000 clones, 60% to 80% seen once, with around 4.9% in the top ten. Germline V gives CDR1 MNHEY, CDR2 SMNVEV (reference sequence). CDR3 size: 15 residues. V lost 5 bases and J 7 bases, leaving 21 bases between the germline ends. The source of the sample is a study of cytomegalovirus exposure and HLA in healthy donors. The study's findings and limits: The investigators catalogued 150 or so TCR beta chains as cytomegalovirus-associated. Several of the most significant clusters were apparently associated with common viral pathogens in a later analysis. In a later analysis, at a false discovery rate of 0.05, some 15,000 TCR beta sequences were associated with HLA alleles. A later analysis reportedly identified an Asian-associated ancestry cluster as carrying fewer N-insertions than the approximately 670-donor mean.

The chain has TRBV27 and TRBJ2-7, with a weak D call TRBD1 (7 bases). This TCR was recovered from a man aged 50 or older in good health and CMV-seropositive. The sequenced sample was PBMCs. Written as DNA, the CDR3 is TGTGCCAGCAGTCCCCTTCGACAGGGAGGTGGGGAGCAGTACTTC. Residues: CASSPLRQGGGEQYF.